What follows describes a single TCR beta chain. Its target is unknown. These data originate in a study of blood T cells in healthy people across ages. Study-wide results and caveats: It was held that diversity estimates obtained from one million T cells represented underestimates. Whereas aged donors had fewer naive CD4+ cells, long-lived donors had more of them and higher diversity.

There are 14 residues in the CDR3. The germline gives CDR1 MNHEY, CDR2 SVGEGT. V was shortened by 8 bases and J by 0 bases, with 11 bases between the two germline ends. Combining a sample-barcoded 5' primer with a J-beta primer mix, a second PCR ran for about 7 to 11 cycles. TCRdb itself ran the 5' RACE reads through MiXCR, one entry per CDR3 protein. The repertoire consists of approximately 1,000,000 distinct CDR3 sequences, with about two fifths occurring once and the leading ten covering around 14%. PBMCs were isolated at a quantity of at least 7 million per sample. The sequence was obtained from a man aged 18 to 30 in good health. The rearrangement links TRBV6-2 or TRBV6-3 to TRBJ1-5, with D maybe TRBD1 (5 bases). Sequenced input: blood. The CDR3: CASVDTYSNQPQHF. The CDR3 DNA reads as TGTGCCAGCGTGGACACCTATAGCAATCAGCCCCAGCATTTT.